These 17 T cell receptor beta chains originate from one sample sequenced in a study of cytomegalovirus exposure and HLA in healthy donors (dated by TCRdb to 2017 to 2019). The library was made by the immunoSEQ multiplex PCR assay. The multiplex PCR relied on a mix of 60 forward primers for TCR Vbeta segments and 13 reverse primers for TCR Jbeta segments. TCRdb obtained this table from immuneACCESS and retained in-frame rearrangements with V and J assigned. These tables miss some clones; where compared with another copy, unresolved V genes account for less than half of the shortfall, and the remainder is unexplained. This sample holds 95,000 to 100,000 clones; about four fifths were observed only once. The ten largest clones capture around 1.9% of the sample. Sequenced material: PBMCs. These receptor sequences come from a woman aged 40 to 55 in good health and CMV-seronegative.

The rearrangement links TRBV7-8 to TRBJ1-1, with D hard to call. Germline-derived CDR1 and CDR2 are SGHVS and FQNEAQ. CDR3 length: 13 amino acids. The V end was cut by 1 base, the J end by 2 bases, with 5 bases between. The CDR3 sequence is CASSLVLNTEAFF. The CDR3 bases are TGTGCCAGCAGCTTAGTACTCAACACTGAAGCTTTCTTT.

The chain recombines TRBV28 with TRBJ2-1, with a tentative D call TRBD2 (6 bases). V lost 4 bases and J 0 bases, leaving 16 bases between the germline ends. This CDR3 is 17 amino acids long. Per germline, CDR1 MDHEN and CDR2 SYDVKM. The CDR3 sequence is CASSSPESGPSYNEQFF. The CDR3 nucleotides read TGTGCCAGCAGTTCCCCCGAAAGCGGGCCCTCCTACAATGAGCAGTTCTTC.

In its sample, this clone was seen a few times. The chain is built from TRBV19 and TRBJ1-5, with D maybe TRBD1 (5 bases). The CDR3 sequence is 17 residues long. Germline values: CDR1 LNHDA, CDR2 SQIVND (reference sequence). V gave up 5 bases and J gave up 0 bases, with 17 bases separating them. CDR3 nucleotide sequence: TGTGCCAGTAGTTCGGGGCGGGGAACCTATAGCAATCAGCCCCAGCATTTT. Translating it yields CASSSGRGTYSNQPQHF.

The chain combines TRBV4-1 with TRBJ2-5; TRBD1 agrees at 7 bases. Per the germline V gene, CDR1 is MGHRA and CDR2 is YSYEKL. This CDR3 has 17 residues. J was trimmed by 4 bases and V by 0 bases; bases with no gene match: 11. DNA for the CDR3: TGCGCCAGCAGCCAAGATTTAACAGGGGCGCGGCGAGAGACCCAGTACTTC. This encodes CASSQDLTGARRETQYF.

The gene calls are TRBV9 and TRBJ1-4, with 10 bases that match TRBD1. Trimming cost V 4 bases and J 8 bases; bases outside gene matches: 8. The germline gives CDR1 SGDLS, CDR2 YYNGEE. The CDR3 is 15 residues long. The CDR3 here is CASSSSTGGDEKLFF. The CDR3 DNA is TGTGCCAGCAGCTCGTCGACAGGGGGCGACGAAAAACTGTTTTTT.

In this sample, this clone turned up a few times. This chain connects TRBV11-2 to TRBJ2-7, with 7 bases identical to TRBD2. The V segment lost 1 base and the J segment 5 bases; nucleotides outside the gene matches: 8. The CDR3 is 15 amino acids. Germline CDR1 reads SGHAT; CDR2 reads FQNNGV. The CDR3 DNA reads TGTGCCAGCAGCTTAGTGGTGGGAGGGCCCGACGAGCAGTACTTC. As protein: CASSLVVGGPDEQYF.

The CDR3 sequence: CASSYSRYGANVLTF. The CDR3 region has the DNA TGTGCCAGCAGTTACTCGAGGTACGGGGCCAACGTCCTGACTTTC. The chain combines TRBV6-5 with TRBJ2-6, with D unresolved. This CDR3 region has 15 residues. Germline-derived CDR1 and CDR2 are MNHEY and SVGAGI. The V gene lost 0 bases and the J gene lost 4 bases, with 7 bases spanning the gap.

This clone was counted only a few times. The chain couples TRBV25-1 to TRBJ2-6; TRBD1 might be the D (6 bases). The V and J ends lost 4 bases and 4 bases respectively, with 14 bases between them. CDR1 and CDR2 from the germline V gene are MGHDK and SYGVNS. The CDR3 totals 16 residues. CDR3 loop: CASSGAGVVGANVLTF. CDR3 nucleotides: TGTGCCAGCAGTGGAGCAGGGGTGGTAGGGGCCAACGTCCTGACTTTC.

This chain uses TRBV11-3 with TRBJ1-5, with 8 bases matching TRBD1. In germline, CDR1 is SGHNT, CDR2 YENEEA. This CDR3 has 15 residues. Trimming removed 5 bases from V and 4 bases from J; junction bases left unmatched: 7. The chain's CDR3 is CASSPGTGINQPQHF. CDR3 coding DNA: TGTGCCAGCAGCCCCGGGACAGGTATAAATCAGCCCCAGCATTTT.

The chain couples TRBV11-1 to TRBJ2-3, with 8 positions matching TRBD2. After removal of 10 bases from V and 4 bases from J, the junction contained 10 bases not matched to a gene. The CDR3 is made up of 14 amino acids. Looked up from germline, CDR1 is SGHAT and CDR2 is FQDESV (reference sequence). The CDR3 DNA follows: TGTGCCACTCGAAGGACAGCGGGAGCAGATACGCAGTATTTT. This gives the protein CATRRTAGADTQYF.

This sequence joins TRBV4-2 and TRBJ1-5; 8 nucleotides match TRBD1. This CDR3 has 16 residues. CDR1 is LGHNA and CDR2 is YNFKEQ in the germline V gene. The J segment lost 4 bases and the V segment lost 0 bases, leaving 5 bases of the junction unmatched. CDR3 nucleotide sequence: TGTGCCAGCAGCCAAGAAGGGAGGACAGGGAATCAGCCCCAGCATTTT. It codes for CASSQEGRTGNQPQHF.

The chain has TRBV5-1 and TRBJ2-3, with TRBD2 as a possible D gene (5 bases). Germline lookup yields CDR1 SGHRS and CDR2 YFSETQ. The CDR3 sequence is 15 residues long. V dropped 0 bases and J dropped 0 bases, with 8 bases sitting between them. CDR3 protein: CASSLGGPSTDTQYF. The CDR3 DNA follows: TGCGCCAGCAGCTTGGGCGGGCCTAGCACAGATACGCAGTATTTT.

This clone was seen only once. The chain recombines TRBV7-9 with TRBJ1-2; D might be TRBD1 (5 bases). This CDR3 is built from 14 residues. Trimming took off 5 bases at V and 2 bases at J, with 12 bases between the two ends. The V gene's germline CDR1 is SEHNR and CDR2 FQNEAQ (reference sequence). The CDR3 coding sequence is TGTGCCAGCAGCACGAGACAGATAAACTATGGCTACACCTTC. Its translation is CASSTRQINYGYTF.

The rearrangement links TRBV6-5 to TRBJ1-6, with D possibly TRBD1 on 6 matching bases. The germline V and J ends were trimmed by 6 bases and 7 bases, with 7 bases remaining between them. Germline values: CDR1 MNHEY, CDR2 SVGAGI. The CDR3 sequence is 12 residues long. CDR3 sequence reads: CASSDRNSPLHF. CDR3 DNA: TGTGCCAGCAGCGACAGGAATTCACCCCTCCACTTT.

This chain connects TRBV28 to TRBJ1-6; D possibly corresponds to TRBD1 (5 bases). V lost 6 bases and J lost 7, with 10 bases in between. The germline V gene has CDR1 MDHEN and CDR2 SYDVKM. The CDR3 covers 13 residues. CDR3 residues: CASRLTDNSPLHF. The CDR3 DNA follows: TGTGCCAGCAGATTGACAGACAATTCACCCCTCCACTTT.

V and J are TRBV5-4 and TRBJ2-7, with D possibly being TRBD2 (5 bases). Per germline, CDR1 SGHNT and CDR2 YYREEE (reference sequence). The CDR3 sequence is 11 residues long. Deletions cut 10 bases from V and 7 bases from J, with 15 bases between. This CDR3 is CAANKGVEQYF. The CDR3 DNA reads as TGTGCCGCCAATAAGGGAGTAGAGCAGTACTTC.

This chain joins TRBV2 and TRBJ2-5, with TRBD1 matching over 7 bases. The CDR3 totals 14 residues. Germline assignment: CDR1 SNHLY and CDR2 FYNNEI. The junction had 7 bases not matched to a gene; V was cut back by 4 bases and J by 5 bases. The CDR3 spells CASSATGVGETQYF. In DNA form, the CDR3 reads TGTGCCAGCAGTGCTACAGGGGTGGGGGAGACCCAGTACTTC.